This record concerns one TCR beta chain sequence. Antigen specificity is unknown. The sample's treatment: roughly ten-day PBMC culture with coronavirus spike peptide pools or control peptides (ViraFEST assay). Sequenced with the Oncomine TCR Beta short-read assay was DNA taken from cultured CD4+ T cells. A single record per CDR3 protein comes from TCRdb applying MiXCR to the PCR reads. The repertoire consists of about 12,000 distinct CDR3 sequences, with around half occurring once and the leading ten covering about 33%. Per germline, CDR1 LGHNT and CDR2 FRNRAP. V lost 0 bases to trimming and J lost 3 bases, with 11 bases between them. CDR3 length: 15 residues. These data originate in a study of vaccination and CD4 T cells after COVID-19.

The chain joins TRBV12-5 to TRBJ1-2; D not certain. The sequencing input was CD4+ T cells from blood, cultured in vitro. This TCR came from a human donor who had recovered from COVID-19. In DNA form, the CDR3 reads TGTGCTAGTGGTTTGGTAGATTGGGCATACTATGGCTACACCTTC. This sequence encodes CASGLVDWAYYGYTF.